Included here is one T cell receptor beta chain sequence, with context. The study drew participants aged about 18 to 95 years from under 30 US areas. Two negative PCRs, clearance, or symptom resolution had been documented for recovered Cohort 3 donors. This table comes from immunoSEQ multiplex PCR, and its TCRdb copy is limited to in-frame clones, with some not included. The table has around 280,000 clones, around nine tenths seen once. This sample was included in a study of blood T cell repertoires in COVID-19. The wider study: Material from acute and convalescent COVID-19 was sourced from the United States, Italy and Spain. Nucleic acid was either cDNA or gDNA, and it came from T cells, B-cell-depleted T cells, or PBMCs.

Germline assignment: CDR1 SGHRS and CDR2 YFSETQ. With 4 bases clipped from V and 6 bases from J, the junction kept 6 bases outside the gene matches. The CDR3 length is 15 residues. Material: PBMCs or T cells enriched from blood (not recorded which). This receptor was taken from a woman aged 40 to 50 who had recovered from COVID-19. The genes are TRBV5-1 and TRBJ1-6; 8 nucleotides match TRBD1. The chain's CDR3 is CASSAKQGGNSPLHF. CDR3 DNA: TGCGCCAGCAGCGCGAAACAGGGGGGTAATTCACCCCTCCACTTT.